This T cell receptor (beta chain) was identified in a study of blood T cell repertoires in COVID-19 (dated by TCRdb to about 2020). Turning to the overall study: The collaborator samples originated in the United States, Italy and Spain and spanned the acute and convalescent phases of COVID-19. The prospective study material was composed of cDNA or gDNA derived from T cells, B-cell-depleted T cells, or PBMCs. The dataset comprised deeply sampled blood TCRbeta repertoires from subjects exposed to, actively infected with, or recovered from COVID-19. The repertoires were made available in a free public database intended to serve as a resource for research on the immune response to SARS-CoV-2. Samples were obtained from the ongoing ImmuneRACE study (first 160 participants) and from over 1,000 subjects provided by 6 global collaborators. A de-identified subject ID, COVID-19 status, age in years and sex were almost always included in the sample metadata. Where HLA class I and class II types were available, the types were taken from metadata supplied by the sample provider, not from assay-based typing. Overall results and qualifications from the work: The quantity of clinical and demographic metadata differed by source and by participant and was supplied without curation.

The junction shows trimming of 0 bases on V and 0 bases on J, plus 10 bases between the germline ends. The CDR3 goes from the cysteine to the phenylalanine over 16 residues. CDR3 DNA only is kept here, 48 bases in frame from base 1. CDR1 and CDR2, per the germline V gene, are MGHRA and YSYEKL. The table lists this clone with a few counts. Its antigen remains unidentified. Base qualities are not provided; no much larger clone lies one nucleotide away. The immunoSEQ Assay, a bias-controlled multiplex PCR, was used to amplify TCRbeta CDR3 regions from genomic DNA. Per the authors' processing: The number of nucleated cells in each sample was estimated from the amplification of reference gene primers within the assay. To quantify the absolute abundance of each unique TCRbeta CDR3 rearrangement, sequence reads were collapsed and filtered. For each sample, productive Simpson clonality was calculated as the square root of Simpson's diversity index over productive rearrangements. This is the immuneACCESS table as TCRdb keeps it, with only in-frame sequences that have V and J called. A part of the clones is gone; compared with another copy, unresolved V genes explain less than half, and the rest is unexplained. That table furnishes V, J and clone size, whereas the DNA furnished D and trimming. In all, the sample holds 200,000 or so clones, and 84% of those were seen once. Around 20% of the sample lies in the top ten.

Whole blood was collected in K2EDTA tubes by collaborating institutions according to the institutions' own protocols. For TCRbeta analysis, collaborator samples were shipped as frozen whole blood, as isolated PBMCs, or as DNA extracted from either sample type. What was sequenced was peripheral blood. The clonotype was recovered from a human donor in a cohort sampled during active COVID-19. The V gene is TRBV4-1 and the J gene is TRBJ2-3; tentative D gene TRBD2, with 5 bases matching. The nucleotides are TGCGCCAGCAGCCAAGAGAGGCTAGCTAGCACAGATACGCAGTATTTT. The resulting protein is CASSQERLASTDTQYF.